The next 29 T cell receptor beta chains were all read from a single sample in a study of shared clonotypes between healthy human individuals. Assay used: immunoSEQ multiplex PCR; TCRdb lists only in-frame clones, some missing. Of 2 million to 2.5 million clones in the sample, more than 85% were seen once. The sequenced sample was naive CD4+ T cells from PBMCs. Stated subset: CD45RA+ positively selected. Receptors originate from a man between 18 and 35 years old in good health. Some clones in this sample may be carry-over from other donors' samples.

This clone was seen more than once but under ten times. Here the CDR3 DNA reads TGTGCCAGCAGTTATGGGACGAGAAACACTGAAGCTTTCTTT. It is translated as CASSYGTRNTEAFF. This chain joins TRBV28 and TRBJ1-1, with D possibly TRBD1 on 5 matching bases. V dropped 4 bases and J dropped 2 bases, with 11 bases sitting between them. The CDR3 runs to 14 residues. Germline-derived CDR1 and CDR2 are MDHEN and SYDVKM.

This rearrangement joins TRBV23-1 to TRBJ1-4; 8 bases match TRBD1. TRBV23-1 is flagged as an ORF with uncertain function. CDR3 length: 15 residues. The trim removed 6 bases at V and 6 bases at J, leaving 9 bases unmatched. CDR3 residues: CASRPRRGQDEKLFF. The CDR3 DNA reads TGCGCCAGCAGGCCGAGGCGGGGACAGGATGAAAAACTGTTTTTT.

The CDR3: CASSEQTNTEAFF. The CDR3 nucleotides read TGTGCCAGCAGTGAACAGACAAACACTGAAGCTTTCTTT. This chain links TRBV25-1 with TRBJ1-1; D is unclear. Germline CDR1 reads MGHDK; CDR2 reads SYGVNS. The CDR3 length is 13 residues. V lost 2 bases to trimming and J lost 2 bases, with 6 bases between them.

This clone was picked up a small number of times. The CDR3 sequence: CATSRDSSAGSTYEQYF. CDR3 sequence (DNA): TGTGCCACCAGCAGAGATTCGTCTGCGGGGTCTACCTACGAGCAGTACTTC. The chain carries TRBV15 and TRBJ2-7; a possible D gene is TRBD2 (6 bases). V was shortened by 0 bases and J by 2 bases, with 17 bases between the two germline ends. Germline-derived CDR1 and CDR2 are LNHNV and YYDKDF (reference sequence). CDR3 length: 17 residues.

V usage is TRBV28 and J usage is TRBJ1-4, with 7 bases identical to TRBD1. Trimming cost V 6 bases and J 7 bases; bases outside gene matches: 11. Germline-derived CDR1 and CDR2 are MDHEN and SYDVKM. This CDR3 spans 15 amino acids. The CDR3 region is CASRLSRGGGEKLFF. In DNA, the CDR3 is TGTGCCAGCAGGCTCAGTCGAGGGGGCGGTGAAAAACTGTTTTTT.

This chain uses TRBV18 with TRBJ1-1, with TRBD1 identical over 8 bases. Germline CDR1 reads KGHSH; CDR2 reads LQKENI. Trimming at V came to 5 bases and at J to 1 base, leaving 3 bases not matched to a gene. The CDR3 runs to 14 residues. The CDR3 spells CASSIRGQNTEAFF. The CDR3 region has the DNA TGTGCCAGCTCAATCAGGGGGCAGAACACTGAAGCTTTCTTT.

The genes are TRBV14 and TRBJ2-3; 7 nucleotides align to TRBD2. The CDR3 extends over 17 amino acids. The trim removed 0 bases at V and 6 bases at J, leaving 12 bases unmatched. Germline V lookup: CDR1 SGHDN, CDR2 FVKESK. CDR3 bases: TGTGCCAGCAGCCAAGAGTGGGAGGGAGGGCCTTACGATACGCAGTATTTT. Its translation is CASSQEWEGGPYDTQYF.

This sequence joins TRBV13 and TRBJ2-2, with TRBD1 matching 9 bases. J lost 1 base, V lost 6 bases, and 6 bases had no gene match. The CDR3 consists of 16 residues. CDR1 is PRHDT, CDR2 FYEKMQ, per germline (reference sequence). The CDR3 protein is CASSLGQGRNTGELFF. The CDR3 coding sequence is TGTGCCAGCAGTCTAGGACAGGGGCGGAACACCGGGGAGCTGTTTTTT.

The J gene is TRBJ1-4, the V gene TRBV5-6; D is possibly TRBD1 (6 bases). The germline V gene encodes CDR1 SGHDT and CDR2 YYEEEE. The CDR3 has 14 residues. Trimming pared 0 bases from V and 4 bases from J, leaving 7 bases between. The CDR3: CASSLAGDNEKLFF. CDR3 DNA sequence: TGTGCCAGCAGCTTGGCAGGGGATAATGAAAAACTGTTTTTT.

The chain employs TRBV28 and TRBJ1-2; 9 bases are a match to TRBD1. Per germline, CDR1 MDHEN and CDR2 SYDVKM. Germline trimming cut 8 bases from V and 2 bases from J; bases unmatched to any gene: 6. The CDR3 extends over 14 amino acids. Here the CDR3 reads CASLQGARNYGYTF. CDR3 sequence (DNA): TGTGCCAGCCTACAGGGGGCAAGGAACTATGGCTACACCTTC.

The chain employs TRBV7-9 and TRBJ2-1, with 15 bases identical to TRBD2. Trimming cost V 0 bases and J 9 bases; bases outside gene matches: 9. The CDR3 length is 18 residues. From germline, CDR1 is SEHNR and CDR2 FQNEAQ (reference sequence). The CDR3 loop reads CASSLAAWTSGRGSEQFF. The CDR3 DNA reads TGTGCCAGCAGCTTAGCGGCTTGGACTAGCGGGAGGGGGAGTGAGCAGTTCTTC.

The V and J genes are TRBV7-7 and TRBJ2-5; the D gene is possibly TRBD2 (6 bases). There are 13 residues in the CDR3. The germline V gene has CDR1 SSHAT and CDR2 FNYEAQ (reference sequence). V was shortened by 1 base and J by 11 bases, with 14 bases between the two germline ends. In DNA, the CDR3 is TGTGCCAGCAGCTTAGAACGGGAGCGACAGCAGTACTTC. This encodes CASSLERERQQYF. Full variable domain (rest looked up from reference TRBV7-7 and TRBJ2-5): GAGVSQSPRYKVTKRGQDVTLRCDPISSHATLYWYQQALGQGPEFLTYFNYEAQPDKSGLPSDRFSAERPEGSISTLTIQRTEQRDSAMYRCASSLERERQQYFGPGTRLLVL.

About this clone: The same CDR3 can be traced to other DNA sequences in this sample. The CDR3 sequence: CSVLTGYEQYF. The CDR3 DNA is TGCAGCGTCCTCACAGGGTACGAGCAGTACTTC. This chain uses TRBV29-1 with TRBJ2-7; perhaps TRBD1 as D (6 bases). Germline values: CDR1 SQVTM, CDR2 ANQGSEA. Trimming pared 6 bases from V and 4 bases from J, leaving 10 bases between. This CDR3 is built from 11 residues.

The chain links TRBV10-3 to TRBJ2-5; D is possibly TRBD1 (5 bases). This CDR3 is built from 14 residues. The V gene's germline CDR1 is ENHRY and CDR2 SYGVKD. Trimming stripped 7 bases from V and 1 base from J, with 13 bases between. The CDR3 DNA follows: TGTGCCATCAAAAGCAGGGTAACCCAAGAGACCCAGTACTTC. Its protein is CAIKSRVTQETQYF.

The CDR3 protein is CASSETTYLRYRYNEQFF. CDR3 DNA: TGCGCCAGCAGTGAGACCACGTACTTGCGTTACCGATACAATGAGCAGTTCTTC. J is TRBJ2-1 and V is TRBV10-2; D gene uncertain. CDR1 and CDR2 (germline): WSHSY, SAAADI. Between the trimmed V and J ends, which lost 2 bases and 4 bases, there was a span of 21 bases. CDR3 size: 18 residues.

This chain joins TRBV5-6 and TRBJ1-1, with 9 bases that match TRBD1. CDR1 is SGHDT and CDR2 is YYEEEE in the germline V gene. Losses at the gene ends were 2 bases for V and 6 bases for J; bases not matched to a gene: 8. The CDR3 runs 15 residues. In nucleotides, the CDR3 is TGTGCCAGCAGCTTAGATACAGGGGGCGCCCCTGAAGCTTTCTTT. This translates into CASSLDTGGAPEAFF.

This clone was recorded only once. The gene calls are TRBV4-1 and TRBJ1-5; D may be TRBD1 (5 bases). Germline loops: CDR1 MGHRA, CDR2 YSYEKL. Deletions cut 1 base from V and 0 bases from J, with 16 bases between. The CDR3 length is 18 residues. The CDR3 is CASSQGPGTGNSNQPQHF. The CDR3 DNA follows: TGCGCCAGCAGCCAAGGGCCTGGGACGGGGAATAGCAATCAGCCCCAGCATTTT.

The CDR3 DNA follows: TGCGCCAGCAGCACCTCACTAGCGGGGCCTTACAATGAGCAGTTCTTC. As protein: CASSTSLAGPYNEQFF. The rearrangement uses TRBV5-1 and TRBJ2-1, with 10 bases identical to TRBD2. Per the germline V gene, CDR1 is SGHRS and CDR2 is YFSETQ. The CDR3 extends over 16 amino acids. V was pared by 4 bases and J by 4 bases, with 8 bases of the junction left unmatched.

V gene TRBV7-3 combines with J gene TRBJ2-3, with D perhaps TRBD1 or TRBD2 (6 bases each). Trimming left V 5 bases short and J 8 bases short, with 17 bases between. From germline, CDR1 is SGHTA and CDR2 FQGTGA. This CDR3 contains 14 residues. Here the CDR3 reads CASSKGDSGGTQYF. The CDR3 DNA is TGTGCCAGCAGCAAGGGGGACTCCGGGGGTACGCAGTATTTT.

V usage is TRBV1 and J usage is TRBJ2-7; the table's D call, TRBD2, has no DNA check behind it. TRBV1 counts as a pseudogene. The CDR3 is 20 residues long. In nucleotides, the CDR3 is TGCACCAGCAGCCAAGATTTAACCGGGGCTAGCGGGAGGCCTTCCTACGAGCAGTACTTC. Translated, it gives CTSSQDLTGASGRPSYEQYF.

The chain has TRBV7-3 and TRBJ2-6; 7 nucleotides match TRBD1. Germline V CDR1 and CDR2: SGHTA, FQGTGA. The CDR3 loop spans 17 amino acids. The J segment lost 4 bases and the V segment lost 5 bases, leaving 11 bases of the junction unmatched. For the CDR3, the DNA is TGTGCCAGCAGCCCGCGACAGGGCTTCTCGGGGGCCAACGTCCTGACTTTC. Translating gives CASSPRQGFSGANVLTF.

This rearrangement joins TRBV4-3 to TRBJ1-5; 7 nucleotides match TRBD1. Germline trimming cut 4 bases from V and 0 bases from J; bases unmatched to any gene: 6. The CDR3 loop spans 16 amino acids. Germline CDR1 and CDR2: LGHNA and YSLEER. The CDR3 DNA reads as TGCGCCAGCAGCCCGGGACAGCATTATAGCAATCAGCCCCAGCATTTT. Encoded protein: CASSPGQHYSNQPQHF.

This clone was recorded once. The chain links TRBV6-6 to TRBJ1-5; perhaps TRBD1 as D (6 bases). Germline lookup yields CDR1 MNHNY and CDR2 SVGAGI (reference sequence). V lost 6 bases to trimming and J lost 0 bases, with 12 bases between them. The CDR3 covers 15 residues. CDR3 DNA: TGTGCCAGCAGGTCACAGGGCAATAGCAATCAGCCCCAGCATTTT. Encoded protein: CASRSQGNSNQPQHF.

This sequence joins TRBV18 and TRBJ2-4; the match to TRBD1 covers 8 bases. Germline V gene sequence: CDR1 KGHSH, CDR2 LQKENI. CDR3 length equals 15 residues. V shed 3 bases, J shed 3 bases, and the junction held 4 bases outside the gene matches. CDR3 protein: CASSPLTGDKNIQYF. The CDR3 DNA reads TGTGCCAGCTCACCCCTGACAGGGGACAAAAACATTCAGTACTTC.

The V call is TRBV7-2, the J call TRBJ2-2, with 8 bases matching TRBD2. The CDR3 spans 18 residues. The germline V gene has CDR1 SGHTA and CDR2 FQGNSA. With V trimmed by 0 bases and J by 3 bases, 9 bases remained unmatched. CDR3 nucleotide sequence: TGTGCCAGCAGCTTAGCGGATTTTAGCGGGACCTACACCGGGGAGCTGTTTTTT. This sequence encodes CASSLADFSGTYTGELFF.

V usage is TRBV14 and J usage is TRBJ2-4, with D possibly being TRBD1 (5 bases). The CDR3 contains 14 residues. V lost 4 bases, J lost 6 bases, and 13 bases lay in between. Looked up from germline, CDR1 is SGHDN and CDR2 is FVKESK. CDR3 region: CASSPQGIRNIQYF. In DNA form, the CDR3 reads TGTGCCAGCAGCCCTCAGGGTATTAGAAACATTCAGTACTTC. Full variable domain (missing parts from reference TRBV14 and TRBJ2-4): EAGVTQFPSHSVIEKGQTVTLRCDPISGHDNLYWYRRVMGKEIKFLLHFVKESKQDESGMPNNRFLAERTGGTYSTLKVQPAELEDSGVYFCASSPQGIRNIQYFGAGTRLSVL.

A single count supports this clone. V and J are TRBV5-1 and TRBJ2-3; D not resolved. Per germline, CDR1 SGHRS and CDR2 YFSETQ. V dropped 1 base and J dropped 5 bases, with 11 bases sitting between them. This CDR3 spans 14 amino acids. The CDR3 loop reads CASSLMAGGDTQYF. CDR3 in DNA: TGCGCCAGCAGCTTGATGGCAGGCGGAGATACGCAGTATTTT.

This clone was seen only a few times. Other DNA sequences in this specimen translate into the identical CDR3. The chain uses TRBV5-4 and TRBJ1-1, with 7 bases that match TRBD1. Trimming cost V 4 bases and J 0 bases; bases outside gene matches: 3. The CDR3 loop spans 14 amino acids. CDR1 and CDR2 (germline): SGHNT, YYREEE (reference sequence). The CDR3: CASSLGQMNTEAFF. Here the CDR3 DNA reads TGTGCCAGCAGCCTGGGACAGATGAACACTGAAGCTTTCTTT.

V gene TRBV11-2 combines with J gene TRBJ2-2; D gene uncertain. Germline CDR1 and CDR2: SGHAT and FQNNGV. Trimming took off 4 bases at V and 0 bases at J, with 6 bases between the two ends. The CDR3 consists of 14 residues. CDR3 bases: TGTGCCAGCAGCTATACAGCGAACACCGGGGAGCTGTTTTTT. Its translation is CASSYTANTGELFF. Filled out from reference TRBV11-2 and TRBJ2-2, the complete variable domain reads EAGVAQSPRYKIIEKRQSVAFWCNPISGHATLYWYQQILGQGPKLLIQFQNNGVVDDSQLPKDRFSAERLKGVDSTLKIQPAKLEDSAVYLCASSYTANTGELFFGEGSRLTVL.